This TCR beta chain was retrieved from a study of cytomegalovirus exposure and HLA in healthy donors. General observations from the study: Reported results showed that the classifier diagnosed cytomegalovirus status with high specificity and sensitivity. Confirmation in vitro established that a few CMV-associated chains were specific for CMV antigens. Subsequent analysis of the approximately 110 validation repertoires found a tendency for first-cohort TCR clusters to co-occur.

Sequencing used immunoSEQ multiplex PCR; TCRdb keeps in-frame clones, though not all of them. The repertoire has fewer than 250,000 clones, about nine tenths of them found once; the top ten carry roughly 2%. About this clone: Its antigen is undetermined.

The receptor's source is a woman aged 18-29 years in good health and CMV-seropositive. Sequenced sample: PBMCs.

The CDR3 sequence is CSATSGVEQFF. The DNA of the CDR3 is TGCAGTGCTACTAGCGGGGTTGAGCAGTTCTTC. The V gene is TRBV20-1, the J gene TRBJ2-1; TRBD2 aligns across 9 bases. Germline CDR1 reads DFQATT; CDR2 reads SNEGSKA (reference sequence). V shed 4 bases and J 9 bases; nucleotides not matched to a gene: 1. CDR3 length: 11 amino acids.